The clone carrying this TCR beta chain was counted once. The antigen is undetermined. This sample stems from a study of OX40 agonist ivuxolimab in advanced cancers. Looking at the study overall: Prior anti-PD-1, anti-PD-L1 or anti-CTLA-4 therapy did not bar entry, and around 39% had some.

The CDR3 runs 17 residues. Unmatched junction bases numbered 6, after V lost 4 bases and J lost 0 bases. In germline, CDR1 is SEHNR, CDR2 FQNEAQ (reference sequence). Profiled with immunoSEQ multiplex PCR; TCRdb holds only in-frame clones, not every one. The sample lists about 61,000 clones; approximately 90% were seen once. General observations from the study: Among T cells, CD8+ cells averaged more expanded clones than CD4+ cells. Low normalized clonal expansion also occurred in some nonresponding patients.

The sequenced sample was CD4+ or CD8+ T cells sorted from blood, obtained in a trial of the OX40 agonist ivuxolimab. This chain connects TRBV7-9 to TRBJ2-3, with 11 bases matching TRBD2. This receptor was identified in an adult with an advanced solid tumor such as melanoma, head and neck, liver or kidney cancer. In DNA form, the CDR3 reads TGTGCCAGCAGCTCCCCTAGGACTAGCGGGAGCACAGATACGCAGTATTTT. Amino acids: CASSSPRTSGSTDTQYF.